Listed below are T cell receptor beta chains from one sample, sequenced in a study of shared clonotypes between healthy human individuals. Measured with immunoSEQ multiplex PCR; TCRdb has only the in-frame clones, and not every one. The sample has some 2.1 million clones; approximately 94% are singletons. The sample was naive CD8+ T cells sorted from blood. The origin of the receptors is a man younger than 35 in good health. CDR3s leave out the opening cysteine and the closing phenylalanine or tryptophan. Not all rows give a size; the values are once, few, many and, for expanded clones, a class.

V gene	J gene	clone size	CDR3 protein
TRBV7-8	TRBJ2-2	.	ASSLAGAGMNTGELF
TRBV5-5	TRBJ1-2	.	ASSLDGTGVYGYT
TRBV5-6	TRBJ1-1	.	ASSFETGIREAF
TRBV5-6	TRBJ2-5	.	ASSLGSETQY
TRBV10-1	TRBJ1-1	.	ASSELGDGTEAF
TRBV5-1	TRBJ2-1	.	ASSRPGTGNEQF
TRBV11-2	TRBJ2-7	.	ASSAKDSLYEQY
TRBV5-5	TRBJ2-3	.	ASSLPVSNTDTQY
TRBV19	TRBJ1-6	.	ASSMTGSSPLH
TRBV6-6	TRBJ2-7	.	ASSYGDRYYEQY
TRBV19	TRBJ2-1	once	ASSIVGEAGYNEQF
TRBV30	TRBJ2-7	once	ACSGLAYPNREQY
TRBV13	TRBJ2-7	.	ASSLRQSYEQY
TRBV5-4	TRBJ2-3	.	ASSPPLAGGRNPTDTQY
TRBV7-9	TRBJ2-7	.	ASSSAGDEQY
TRBV28	TRBJ1-6	.	ASIRTGQRTSPLH
TRBV13	TRBJ1-1	.	ASSLMGREAF
TRBV9	TRBJ2-2	.	ASSGVTGELF
TRBV11-2	TRBJ2-7	.	ASSVPGEQY
TRBV27	TRBJ2-1	.	ASSMAGDYNEQF
TRBV14	TRBJ2-7	.	ASSQDFGGYEQY
TRBV29-1	TRBJ2-7	.	SVETALSYEQY
TRBV6-1	TRBJ2-1	.	ASTANSYNEQF
TRBV6-6	TRBJ1-1	.	ASSYGTGGNTEAF
TRBV6-5	TRBJ1-5	once	ASSGQGHQPQH
TRBV28	TRBJ2-7	.	ASSGQGWEQY
TRBV30	TRBJ2-3	once	AWNRGGSSTDTQY
TRBV28	TRBJ2-7	once	ASSFGGGDEQY
TRBV27	TRBJ1-1	.	ASSLTMNTEAF
TRBV9	TRBJ2-5	.	ASSVATGEETQY
TRBV27	TRBJ1-1	once	ASRVGANTEAF
TRBV6-5	TRBJ2-3	.	ASSYSGTEDRY
TRBV4-1	TRBJ1-1	.	ASSQGLGFGTEAF
TRBV28	TRBJ2-1	.	ASSPISSYNEQF
TRBV20-1	TRBJ1-1	.	SAVDTEAF
TRBV5-6	TRBJ2-1	.	ASSLAGALHYNEQF
TRBV7-8	TRBJ2-1	.	ASSKGLAGSYNEQF
TRBV4-3	TRBJ2-3	once	ASSQVQGTTDTQY
TRBV27	TRBJ2-3	.	ASSSRSGIEDTQY
TRBV21-1	TRBJ1-1	once	ASSKALTNTEAF
TRBV9	TRBJ1-2	once	ASSEETGVYGYT
TRBV7-9	TRBJ2-7	.	ASSLGLDGQY
TRBV28	TRBJ2-7	.	ASSPGRGPSYEQY
TRBV5-6	TRBJ2-7	.	ASSFLPGTGGHEQY
TRBV14	TRBJ2-3	.	ASSQGSTDTQY
TRBV28	TRBJ2-5	.	AAADETQY
TRBV4-1	TRBJ2-5	.	ASSRGTDGGETQY
TRBV11-2	TRBJ2-7	.	ASSFPGGPGVRY
TRBV6-1	TRBJ2-7	.	ASSEWGTGGSYEQY
TRBV4-1	TRBJ2-3	.	ASSSSSGSVTDTQY
TRBV6-1	TRBJ2-7	.	ASSEGESYEQY
TRBV6-5	TRBJ2-7	.	ASSVLRGSYEQY
TRBV5-4	TRBJ1-4	.	ASSFSGVNEKLF